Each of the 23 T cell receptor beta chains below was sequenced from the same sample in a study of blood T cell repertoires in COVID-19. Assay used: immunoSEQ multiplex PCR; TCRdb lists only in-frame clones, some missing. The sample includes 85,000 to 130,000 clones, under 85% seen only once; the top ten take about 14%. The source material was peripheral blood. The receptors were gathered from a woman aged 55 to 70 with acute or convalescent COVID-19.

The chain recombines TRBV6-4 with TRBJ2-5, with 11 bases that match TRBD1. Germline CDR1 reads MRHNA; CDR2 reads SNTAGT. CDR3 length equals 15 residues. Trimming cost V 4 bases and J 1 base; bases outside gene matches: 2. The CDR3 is CASSAGTGGQETQYF. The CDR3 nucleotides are TGTGCCAGCAGTGCCGGGACAGGGGGCCAAGAGACCCAGTACTTC.

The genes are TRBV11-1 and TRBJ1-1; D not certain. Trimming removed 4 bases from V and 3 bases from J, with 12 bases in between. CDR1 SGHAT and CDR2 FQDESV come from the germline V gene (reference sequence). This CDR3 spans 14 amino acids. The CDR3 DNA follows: TGTGCCAGCAGCTCAAGGAGGGCCGACACTGAAGCTTTCTTT. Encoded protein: CASSSRRADTEAFF. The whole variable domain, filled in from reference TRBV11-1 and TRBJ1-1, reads EAEVAQSPRYKITEKSQAVAFWCDPISGHATLYWYRQILGQGPELLVQFQDESVVDDSQLPKDRFSAERLKGVDSTLKIQPAELGDSAMYLCASSSRRADTEAFFGQGTRLTVV.

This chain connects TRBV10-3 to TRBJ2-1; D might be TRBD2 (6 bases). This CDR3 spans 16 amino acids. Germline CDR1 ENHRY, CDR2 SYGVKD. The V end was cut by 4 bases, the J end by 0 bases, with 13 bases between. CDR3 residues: CAISGTTQSSYNEQFF. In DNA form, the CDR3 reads TGTGCCATCAGTGGGACTACCCAGAGCTCCTACAATGAGCAGTTCTTC.

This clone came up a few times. CDR3 coding DNA: TGTGCCAGCAGCCTGAACAGGGATATCGGGGAGCTGTTTTTT. Its translation is CASSLNRDIGELFF. The chain links TRBV3-1 (or the pseudogene TRBV3-2) to TRBJ2-2, with a tentative D call TRBD1 (6 bases). This CDR3 region has 14 residues. V gave up 4 bases and J gave up 7 bases, with 13 bases separating them. The germline V gene encodes CDR1 LGHDT and CDR2 YNNKEL (reference sequence).

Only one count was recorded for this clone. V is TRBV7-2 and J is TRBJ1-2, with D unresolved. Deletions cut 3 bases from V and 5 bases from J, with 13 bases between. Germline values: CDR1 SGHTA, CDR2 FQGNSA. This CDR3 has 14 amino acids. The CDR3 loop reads CASSLDWEIYGYTF. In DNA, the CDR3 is TGTGCCAGCAGCTTGGACTGGGAAATTTATGGCTACACCTTC.

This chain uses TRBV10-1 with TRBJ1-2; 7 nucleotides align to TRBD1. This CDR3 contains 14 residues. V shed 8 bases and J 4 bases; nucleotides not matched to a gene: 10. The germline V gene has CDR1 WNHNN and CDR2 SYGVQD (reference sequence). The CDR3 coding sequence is TGCGCCAGCTTAGGACAGGCCGGGAGCTATGGCTACACCTTC. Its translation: CASLGQAGSYGYTF.

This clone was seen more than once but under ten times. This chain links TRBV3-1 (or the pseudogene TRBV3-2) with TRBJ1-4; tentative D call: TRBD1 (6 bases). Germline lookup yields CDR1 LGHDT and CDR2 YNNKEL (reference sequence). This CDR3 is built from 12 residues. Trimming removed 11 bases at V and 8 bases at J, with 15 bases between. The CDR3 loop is CASRSGGEKLFF. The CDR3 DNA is TGTGCCTCCCGCTCGGGGGGCGAAAAACTGTTTTTT.

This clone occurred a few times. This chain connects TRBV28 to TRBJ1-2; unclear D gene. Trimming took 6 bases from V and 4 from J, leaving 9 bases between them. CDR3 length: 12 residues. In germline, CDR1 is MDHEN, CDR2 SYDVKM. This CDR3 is CASRTSGYGYTF. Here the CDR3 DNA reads TGTGCCAGCAGAACCAGTGGCTATGGCTACACCTTC.

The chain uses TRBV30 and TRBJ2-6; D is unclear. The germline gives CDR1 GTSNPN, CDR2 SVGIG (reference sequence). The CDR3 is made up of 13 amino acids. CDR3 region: CAEALSGANVLTF. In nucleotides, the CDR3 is TGTGCTGAGGCGCTCTCTGGGGCCAACGTCCTGACTTTC.

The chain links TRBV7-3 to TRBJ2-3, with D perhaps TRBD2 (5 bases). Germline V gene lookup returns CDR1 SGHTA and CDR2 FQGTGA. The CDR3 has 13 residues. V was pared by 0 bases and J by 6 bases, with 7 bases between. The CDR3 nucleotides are TGTGCCAGCAGCTTAACCCGCGGGGATACGCAGTATTTT. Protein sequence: CASSLTRGDTQYF.

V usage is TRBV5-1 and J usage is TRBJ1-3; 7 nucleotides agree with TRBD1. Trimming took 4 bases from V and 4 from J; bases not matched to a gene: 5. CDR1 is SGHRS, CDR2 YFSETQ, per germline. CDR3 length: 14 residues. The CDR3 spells CASSATGSGNTIYF. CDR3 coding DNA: TGCGCCAGCAGCGCGACAGGGTCCGGAAACACCATATATTTT.

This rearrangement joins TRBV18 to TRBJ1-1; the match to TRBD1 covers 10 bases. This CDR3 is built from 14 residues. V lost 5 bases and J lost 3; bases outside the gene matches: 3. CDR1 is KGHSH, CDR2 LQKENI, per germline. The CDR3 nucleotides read TGTGCCAGCTCATTCGGACAGGGGGACACTGAAGCTTTCTTT. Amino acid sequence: CASSFGQGDTEAFF.

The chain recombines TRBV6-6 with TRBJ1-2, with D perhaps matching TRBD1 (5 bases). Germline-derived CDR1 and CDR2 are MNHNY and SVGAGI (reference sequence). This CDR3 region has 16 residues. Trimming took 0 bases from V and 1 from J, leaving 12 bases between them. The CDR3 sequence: CASSYSTGENNYGYTF. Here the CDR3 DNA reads TGTGCCAGCAGTTACTCTACAGGAGAAAATAACTATGGCTACACCTTC.

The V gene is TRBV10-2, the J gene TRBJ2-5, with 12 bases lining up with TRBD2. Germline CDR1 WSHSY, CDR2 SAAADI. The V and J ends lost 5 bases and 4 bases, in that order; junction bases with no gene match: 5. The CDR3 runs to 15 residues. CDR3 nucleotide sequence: TGCGCCAGCAGTTGGGGGACTAGCGGGCGAGAGACCCAGTACTTC. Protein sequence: CASSWGTSGRETQYF.

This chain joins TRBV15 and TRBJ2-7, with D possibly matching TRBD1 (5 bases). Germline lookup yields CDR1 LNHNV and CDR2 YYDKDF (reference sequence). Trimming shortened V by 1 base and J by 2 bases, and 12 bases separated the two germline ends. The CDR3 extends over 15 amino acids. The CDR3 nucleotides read TGTGCCACCAGCAGAGGCCGGACGGACACCTACGAGCAGTACTTC. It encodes CATSRGRTDTYEQYF.

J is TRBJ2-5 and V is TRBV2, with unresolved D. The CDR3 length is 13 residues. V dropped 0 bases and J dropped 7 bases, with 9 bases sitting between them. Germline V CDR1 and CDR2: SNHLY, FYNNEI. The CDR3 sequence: CASSEAGSGTQYF. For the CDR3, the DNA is TGTGCCAGCAGTGAAGCAGGTTCGGGGACCCAGTACTTC.

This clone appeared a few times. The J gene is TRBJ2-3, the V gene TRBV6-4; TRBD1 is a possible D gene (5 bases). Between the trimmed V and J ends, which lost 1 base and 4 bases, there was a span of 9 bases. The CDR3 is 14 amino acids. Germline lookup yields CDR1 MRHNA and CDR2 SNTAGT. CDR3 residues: CASSDLQGADTQYF. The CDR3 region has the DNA TGTGCCAGCAGTGACTTGCAAGGGGCAGATACGCAGTATTTT.

The CDR3 sequence is CAISEALTWDREAFF. In nucleotides, the CDR3 is TGTGCCATCAGTGAGGCCCTAACTTGGGACAGGGAAGCTTTCTTT. The J gene is TRBJ1-1, the V gene TRBV10-3; 8 bases agree with TRBD1. CDR1 is ENHRY and CDR2 is SYGVKD in the germline V gene. After removal of 2 bases from V and 8 bases from J, the junction contained 10 bases not matched to a gene. The CDR3 consists of 15 residues.

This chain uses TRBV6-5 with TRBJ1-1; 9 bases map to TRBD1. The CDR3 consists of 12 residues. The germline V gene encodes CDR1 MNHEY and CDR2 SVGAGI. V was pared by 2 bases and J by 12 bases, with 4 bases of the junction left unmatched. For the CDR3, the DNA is TGTGCCAGCAGTTACCCGGGGACAGGGACTTTCTTT. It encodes CASSYPGTGTFF.

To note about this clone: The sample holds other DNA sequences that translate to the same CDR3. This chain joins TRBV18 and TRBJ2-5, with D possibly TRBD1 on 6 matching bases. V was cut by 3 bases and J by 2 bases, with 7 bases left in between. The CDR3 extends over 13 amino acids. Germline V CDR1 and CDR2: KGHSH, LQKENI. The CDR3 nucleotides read TGTGCCAGCTCACCCGGGACACAAGAGACCCAGTACTTC. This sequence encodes CASSPGTQETQYF. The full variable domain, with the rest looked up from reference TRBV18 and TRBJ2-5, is NAGVMQNPRHLVRRRGQEARLRCSPMKGHSHVYWYRQLPEEGLKFMVYLQKENIIDESGMPKERFSAEFPKEGPSILRIQQVVRGDSAAYFCASSPGTQETQYFGPGTRLLVL.

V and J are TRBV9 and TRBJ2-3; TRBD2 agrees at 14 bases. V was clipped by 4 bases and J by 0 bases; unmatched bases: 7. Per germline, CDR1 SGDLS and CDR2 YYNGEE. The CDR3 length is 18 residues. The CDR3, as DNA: TGTGCCAGCAGCACCGGACTAGCGGGGGGTATTAGCACAGATACGCAGTATTTT. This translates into CASSTGLAGGISTDTQYF.

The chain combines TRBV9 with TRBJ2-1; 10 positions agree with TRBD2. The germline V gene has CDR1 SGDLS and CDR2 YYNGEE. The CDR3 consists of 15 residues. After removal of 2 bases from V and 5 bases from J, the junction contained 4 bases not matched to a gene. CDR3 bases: TGTGCCAGCAGCGTCCTAGCGGGGGAAAACAATGAGCAGTTCTTC. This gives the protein CASSVLAGENNEQFF. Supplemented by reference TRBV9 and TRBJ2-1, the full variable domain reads DSGVTQTPKHLITATGQRVTLRCSPRSGDLSVYWYQQSLDQGLQFLIQYYNGEERAKGNILERFSAQQFPDLHSELNLSSLELGDSALYFCASSVLAGENNEQFFGPGTRLTVL.

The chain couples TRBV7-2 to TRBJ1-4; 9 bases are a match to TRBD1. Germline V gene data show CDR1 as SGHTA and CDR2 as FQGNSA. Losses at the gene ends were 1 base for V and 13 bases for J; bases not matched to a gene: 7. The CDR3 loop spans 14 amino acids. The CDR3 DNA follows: TGTGCCAGCAGCTTAGACAGGGGGCTGATCGGACTGTTTTTT. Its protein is CASSLDRGLIGLFF. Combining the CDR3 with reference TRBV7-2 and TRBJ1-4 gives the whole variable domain GAGVSQSPSNKVTEKGKDVELRCDPISGHTALYWYRQSLGQGLEFLIYFQGNSAPDKSGLPSDRFSAERTGGSVSTLTIQRTQQEDSAVYLCASSLDRGLIGLFFGSGTQLSVL.